The clone carrying this TCR beta chain has only a few counts. The target antigen is unknown. These data belong to a study of T cells in Graves' hyperthyroidism and ophthalmopathy. General study findings and limits: Ophthalmopathy was model-predicted a median about 6.7 months pre-onset. Ophthalmopathy could be told apart from stable hyperthyroidism with a 13 V-J model.

Amplification targeted TCR beta CDR3 regions from RNA transcripts. The HTBI set primed first-round TCR CDR3 RT-PCR. TCRdb independently ran MiXCR on the multiplex PCR reads; one entry per CDR3 protein. The sample has some 530,000 distinct CDR3 sequences; 22% are singletons. The CDR3 consists of 15 residues. The ends lost 3 bases at V and 3 bases at J; junction bases unmatched: 3. CDR1 is KGHDR, CDR2 SFDVKD, per germline. Ophthalmopathy cases met thresholds of Clinical Activity Score at least 3, NOSPECS grade at least 4 and duration under 3 months. The chain links TRBV24-1 to TRBJ2-3; 9 bases map to TRBD1. This TCR derives from a woman aged 70 to 79 with Graves' ophthalmopathy. The material sequenced was blood. CDR3 loop: CATSDLGQGTDTQYF. The CDR3 DNA sequence: TGTGCCACCAGTGATCTGGGACAGGGAACAGATACGCAGTATTTT.